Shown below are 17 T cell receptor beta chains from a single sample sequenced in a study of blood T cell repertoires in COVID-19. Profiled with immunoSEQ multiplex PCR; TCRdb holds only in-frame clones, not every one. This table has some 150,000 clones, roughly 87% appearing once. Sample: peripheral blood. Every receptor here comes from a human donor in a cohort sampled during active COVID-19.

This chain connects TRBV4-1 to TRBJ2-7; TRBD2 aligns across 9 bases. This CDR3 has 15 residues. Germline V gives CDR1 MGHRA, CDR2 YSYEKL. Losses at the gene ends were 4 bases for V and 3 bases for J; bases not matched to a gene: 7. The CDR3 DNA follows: TGCGCCAGCAGCCTTAGACTAGCGGCAAACTACGAGCAGTACTTC. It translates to CASSLRLAANYEQYF.

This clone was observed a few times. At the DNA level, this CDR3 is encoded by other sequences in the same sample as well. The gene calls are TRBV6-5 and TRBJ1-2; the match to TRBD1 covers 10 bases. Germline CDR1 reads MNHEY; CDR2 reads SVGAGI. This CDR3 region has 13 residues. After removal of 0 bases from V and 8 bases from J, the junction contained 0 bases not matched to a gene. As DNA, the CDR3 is TGTGCCAGCAGTTACTCGACAGGGGGCGGCTACACCTTC. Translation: CASSYSTGGGYTF.

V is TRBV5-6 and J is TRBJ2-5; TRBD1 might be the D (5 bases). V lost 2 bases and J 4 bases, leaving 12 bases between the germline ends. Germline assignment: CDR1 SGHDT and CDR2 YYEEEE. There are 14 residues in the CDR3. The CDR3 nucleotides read TGTGCCAGCAGCTTCGAAGGGCAGGGAGAGACCCAGTACTTC. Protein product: CASSFEGQGETQYF.

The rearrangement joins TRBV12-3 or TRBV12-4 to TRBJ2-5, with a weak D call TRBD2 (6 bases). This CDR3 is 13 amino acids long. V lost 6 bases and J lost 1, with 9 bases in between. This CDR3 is CASRRGPQETQYF. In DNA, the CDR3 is TGTGCCAGCAGGCGGGGACCCCAAGAGACCCAGTACTTC.

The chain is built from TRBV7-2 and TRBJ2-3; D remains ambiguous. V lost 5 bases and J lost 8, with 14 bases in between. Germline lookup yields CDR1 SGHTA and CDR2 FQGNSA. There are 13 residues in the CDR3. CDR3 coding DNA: TGTGCCAGCAGCCCGCATGGAGCGACTACGCAGTATTTT. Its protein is CASSPHGATTQYF.

In DNA, the CDR3 is TGTGCCAGCAGCCCCGGACAGGGCGATTATGGCTACACCTTC. Translating gives CASSPGQGDYGYTF. The chain employs TRBV6-5 and TRBJ1-2, with TRBD1 identical over 8 bases. The CDR3 runs 14 residues. Germline V gene lookup returns CDR1 MNHEY and CDR2 SVGAGI. The J segment lost 5 bases and the V segment lost 6 bases, leaving 8 bases of the junction unmatched.

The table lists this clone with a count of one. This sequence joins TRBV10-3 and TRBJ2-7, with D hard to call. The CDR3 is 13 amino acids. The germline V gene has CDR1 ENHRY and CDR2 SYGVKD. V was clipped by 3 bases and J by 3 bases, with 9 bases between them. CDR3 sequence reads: CAISEEFNYEQYF. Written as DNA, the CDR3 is TGTGCCATCAGTGAAGAGTTCAACTACGAGCAGTACTTC.

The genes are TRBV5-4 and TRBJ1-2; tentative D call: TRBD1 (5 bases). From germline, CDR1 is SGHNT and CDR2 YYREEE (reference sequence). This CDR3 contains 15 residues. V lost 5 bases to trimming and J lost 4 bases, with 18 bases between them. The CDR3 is CASRRETAISYGYTF. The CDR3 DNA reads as TGTGCCAGCAGGCGGGAGACAGCTATTAGCTATGGCTACACCTTC.

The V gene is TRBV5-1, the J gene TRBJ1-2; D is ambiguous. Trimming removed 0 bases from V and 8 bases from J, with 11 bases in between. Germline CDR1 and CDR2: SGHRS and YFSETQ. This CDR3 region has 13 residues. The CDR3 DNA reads TGCGCCAGCAGCTTGGGGGGAGTGGGCGGCTACACCTTC. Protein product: CASSLGGVGGYTF.

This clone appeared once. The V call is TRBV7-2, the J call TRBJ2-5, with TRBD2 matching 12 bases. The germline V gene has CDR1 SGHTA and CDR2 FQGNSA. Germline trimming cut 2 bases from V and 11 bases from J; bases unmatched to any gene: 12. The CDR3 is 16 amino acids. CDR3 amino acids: CASSLPTRLAGGSQYF. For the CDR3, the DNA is TGTGCCAGCAGCTTACCTACAAGGCTAGCGGGGGGGAGTCAGTACTTC. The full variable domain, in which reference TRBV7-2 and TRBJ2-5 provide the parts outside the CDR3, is GAGVSQSPSNKVTEKGKDVELRCDPISGHTALYWYRQSLGQGLEFLIYFQGNSAPDKSGLPSDRFSAERTGGSVSTLTIQRTQQEDSAVYLCASSLPTRLAGGSQYFGPGTRLLVL.

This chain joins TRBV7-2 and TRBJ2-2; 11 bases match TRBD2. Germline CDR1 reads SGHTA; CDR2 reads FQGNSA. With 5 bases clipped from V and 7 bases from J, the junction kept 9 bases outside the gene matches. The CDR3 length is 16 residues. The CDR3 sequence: CASSPLAGGFFGELFF. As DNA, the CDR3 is TGTGCCAGCAGCCCGCTAGCGGGGGGATTCTTCGGGGAGCTGTTTTTT.

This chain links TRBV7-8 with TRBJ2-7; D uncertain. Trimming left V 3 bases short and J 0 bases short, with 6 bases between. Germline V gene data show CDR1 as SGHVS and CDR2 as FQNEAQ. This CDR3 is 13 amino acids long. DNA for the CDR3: TGTGCCAGCAGCTTCCCCGTCTCCTACGAGCAGTACTTC. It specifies CASSFPVSYEQYF.

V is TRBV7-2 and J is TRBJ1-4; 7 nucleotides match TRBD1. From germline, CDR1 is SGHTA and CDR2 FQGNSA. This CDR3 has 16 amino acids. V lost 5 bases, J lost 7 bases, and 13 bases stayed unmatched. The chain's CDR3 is CASSPTMTGFGEKLFF. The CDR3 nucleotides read TGTGCCAGCAGCCCGACAATGACAGGGTTCGGTGAAAAACTGTTTTTT.

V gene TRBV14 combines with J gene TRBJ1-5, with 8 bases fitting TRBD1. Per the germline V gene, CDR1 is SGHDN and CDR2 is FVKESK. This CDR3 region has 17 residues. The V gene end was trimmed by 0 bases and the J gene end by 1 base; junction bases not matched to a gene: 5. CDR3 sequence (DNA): TGTGCCAGCAGCCAAGATATGTACAGGGGGAGCAATCAGCCCCAGCATTTT. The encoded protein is CASSQDMYRGSNQPQHF.

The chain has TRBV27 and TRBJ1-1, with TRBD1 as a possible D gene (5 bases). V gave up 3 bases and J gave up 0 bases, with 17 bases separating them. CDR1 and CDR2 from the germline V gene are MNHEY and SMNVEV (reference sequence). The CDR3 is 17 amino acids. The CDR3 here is CASSFIGQGGMNTEAFF. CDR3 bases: TGTGCCAGCAGTTTTATCGGGCAGGGCGGCATGAACACTGAAGCTTTCTTT.

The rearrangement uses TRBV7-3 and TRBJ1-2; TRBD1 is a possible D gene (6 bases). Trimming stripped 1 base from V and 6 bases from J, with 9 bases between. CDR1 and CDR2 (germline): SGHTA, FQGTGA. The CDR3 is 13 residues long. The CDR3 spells CASSLNSGDGYTF. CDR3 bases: TGTGCCAGCAGCTTAAATTCAGGGGATGGCTACACCTTC.

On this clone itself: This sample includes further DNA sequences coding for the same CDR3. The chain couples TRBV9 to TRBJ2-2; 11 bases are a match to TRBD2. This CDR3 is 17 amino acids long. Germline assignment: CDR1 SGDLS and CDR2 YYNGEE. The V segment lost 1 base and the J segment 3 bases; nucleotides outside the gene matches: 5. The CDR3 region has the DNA TGTGCCAGCAGCGTAATAGCGGGGGGGCCCGACACCGGGGAGCTGTTTTTT. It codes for CASSVIAGGPDTGELFF.